This entry lists 19 T cell receptor beta chains sequenced from one sample in a study of response to subunit inactivated influenza vaccine. TCRdb fed the RT-PCR reads into MiXCR, producing one record per CDR3 protein. Altogether over 800,000 distinct CDR3 sequences are present, about 20% being singletons, with the ten largest covering about 9.4%. The sequencing here drew on PBMCs from blood, taken 5 days after vaccination. Receptors were obtained from a man aged 45-65 years who received an inactivated influenza vaccine.

The chain combines TRBV5-1 with TRBJ1-3, with TRBD1 matching over 7 bases. The CDR3 covers 13 residues. Looked up from germline, CDR1 is SGHRS and CDR2 is YFSETQ. Trimming at V came to 4 bases and at J to 3 bases, leaving 1 base not matched to a gene. CDR3 residues: CASSRDSGNTIYF. The CDR3 region has the DNA TGCGCCAGCAGCCGGGACAGTGGAAACACCATATATTTT.

The chain carries TRBV4-1 and TRBJ1-1, with no clear D. The CDR3 totals 15 residues. V was pared by 0 bases and J by 3 bases, with 11 bases between. The germline CDR1 and CDR2 sequences are MGHRA and YSYEKL. Here the CDR3 reads CASSQDLRADTEAFF. In nucleotides, the CDR3 is TGCGCCAGCAGCCAAGATCTACGGGCTGACACTGAAGCTTTCTTT.

V and J are TRBV12-3 or TRBV12-4 and TRBJ1-3; D remains ambiguous. The CDR3 is 13 amino acids. Trimming pared 6 bases from V and 3 bases from J, leaving 9 bases between. The CDR3 DNA sequence: TGTGCCAGCAGGACGACAATTGGAAACACCATATATTTT. Translating gives CASRTTIGNTIYF.

Of note for this clonotype: The junction differs from germline at one of its ends, possibly a read error. V is TRBV2 and J is TRBJ2-1, with 9 bases identical to TRBD1. CDR1 SNHLY and CDR2 FYNNEI come from the germline V gene. CDR3 length equals 17 residues. CDR3 sequence: CTSSLAVTGGSYNEQFF. The DNA for the CDR3 is TGTACCAGCAGTTTAGCCGTGACAGGGGGGAGCTACAATGAGCAGTTCTTC.

The chain joins TRBV15 to TRBJ2-5, with TRBD2 matching 11 bases. The V segment lost 1 base and the J segment 4 bases; nucleotides outside the gene matches: 5. This CDR3 is 16 amino acids long. CDR1 is LNHNV, CDR2 YYDKDF, per germline (reference sequence). The CDR3 here is CATSRVGLAGGETQYF. DNA for the CDR3: TGTGCCACCAGCAGAGTGGGGCTAGCGGGAGGAGAGACCCAGTACTTC.

The sample holds a few counts of this clonotype. The V and J genes are TRBV5-1 and TRBJ2-5; possible D gene TRBD2, 6 bases. CDR1 and CDR2 (germline): SGHRS, YFSETQ. The V gene lost 0 bases and the J gene lost 4 bases, with 13 bases spanning the gap. The CDR3 runs 15 residues. This chain's CDR3 is CASSLVLSGGETQYF. The CDR3 bases are TGCGCCAGCAGCTTGGTTTTATCCGGGGGAGAGACCCAGTACTTC. Supplemented by reference TRBV5-1 and TRBJ2-5, the full variable domain reads KAGVTQTPRYLIKTRGQQVTLSCSPISGHRSVSWYQQTPGQGLQFLFEYFSETQRNKGNFPGRFSGRQFSNSRSEMNVSTLELGDSALYLCASSLVLSGGETQYFGPGTRLLVL.

This clonotype was seen a handful of times. V gene TRBV5-1 combines with J gene TRBJ2-3; D is uncertain. The CDR3 length is 14 residues. The germline CDR1 and CDR2 sequences are SGHRS and YFSETQ. Trimming took 0 bases from V and 4 from J, leaving 9 bases between them. DNA of the CDR3: TGCGCCAGCAGCTTGGGTAGGCGCCCAGATACGCAGTATTTT. This sequence encodes CASSLGRRPDTQYF.

This clonotype was counted only a few times. V gene TRBV9 combines with J gene TRBJ1-2, with 7 bases matching TRBD1. Germline CDR1 is SGDLS and CDR2 is YYNGEE. The CDR3 is 12 residues long. V shed 3 bases, J shed 8 bases, and the junction held 4 bases outside the gene matches. The CDR3 DNA sequence: TGTGCCAGCAGCGCCTACAGGGGCGGCTACACCTTC. Amino acids: CASSAYRGGYTF. The whole variable domain, filled in from reference TRBV9 and TRBJ1-2, reads DSGVTQTPKHLITATGQRVTLRCSPRSGDLSVYWYQQSLDQGLQFLIQYYNGEERAKGNILERFSAQQFPDLHSELNLSSLELGDSALYFCASSAYRGGYTFGSGTRLTVV.

This clonotype was found once. This chain joins TRBV10-2 and TRBJ1-5, with TRBD1 matching 7 bases. With 3 bases clipped from V and 0 bases from J, the junction kept 8 bases outside the gene matches. This CDR3 is 17 amino acids long. From germline, CDR1 is WSHSY and CDR2 SAAADI. Written as DNA, the CDR3 is TGCGCCAGCAGTGAAGACAGGGCTCCTTATAGCAATCAGCCCCAGCATTTT. This translates into CASSEDRAPYSNQPQHF.

This clonotype was counted a few times. In DNA form, the CDR3 reads TGCATCTCAACCTATGCGGATACGCAGTATTTT. Translating it yields CISTYADTQYF. This chain connects TRBV20-1 to TRBJ2-3; no reliable D call. Germline assignment: CDR1 DFQATT and CDR2 SNEGSKA (reference sequence). This CDR3 contains 11 residues.

In this sample, this clonotype turned up many times. V is TRBV7-9 and J is TRBJ2-6, with 8 bases matching TRBD2. V lost 5 bases to trimming and J lost 4 bases; unmatched junction nucleotides: 10. In germline, CDR1 is SEHNR, CDR2 FQNEAQ (reference sequence). The CDR3 is 17 amino acids. CDR3 sequence reads: CASSPGTRGSGANVLTF. In nucleotides, the CDR3 is TGTGCCAGCAGCCCCGGGACTAGGGGCTCGGGGGCCAACGTCCTGACTTTC.

The rearrangement uses TRBV27 and TRBJ2-7; tentative D call: TRBD2 (6 bases). This CDR3 contains 12 residues. From germline, CDR1 is MNHEY and CDR2 SMNVEV (reference sequence). V lost 6 bases and J 6 bases, leaving 12 bases between the germline ends. CDR3 region: CASRPPGGEQYF. The CDR3 DNA reads TGTGCCAGCAGGCCCCCCGGGGGCGAGCAGTACTTC.

This clonotype was seen a few times. The V call is TRBV3-1, the J call TRBJ2-3, with 8 bases fitting TRBD2. V trimming: 6 bases; J trimming: 6 bases; junction bases outside the gene matches: 11. The germline gives CDR1 LGHDT, CDR2 YNNKEL (reference sequence). This CDR3 is 15 amino acids long. DNA of the CDR3: TGTGCCAGCAGTCGTACTAGCGGTTGGTCGGATACGCAGTATTTT. Translating gives CASSRTSGWSDTQYF.

In this sample, this clonotype turned up a few times. The chain combines TRBV29-1 with TRBJ2-5; no clear D gene. Germline CDR1 and CDR2: SQVTM and ANQGSEA. The CDR3 is made up of 14 amino acids. V gave up 4 bases and J gave up 2 bases, with 14 bases separating them. The CDR3 DNA sequence: TGCAGCGTTGTACCGGGCACACGGCAAGAGACCCAGTACTTC. This sequence encodes CSVVPGTRQETQYF.

This clonotype has a handful of counts. J is TRBJ2-1 and V is TRBV5-1; 14 positions agree with TRBD2. J lost 2 bases, V lost 0 bases, and 7 bases had no gene match. The CDR3 is made up of 19 amino acids. The V gene's germline CDR1 is SGHRS and CDR2 YFSETQ. CDR3 nucleotides: TGCGCCAGCAGCTTGGGTGGGACTAGCGGGAGTCGGACCTACAATGAGCAGTTCTTC. Translation: CASSLGGTSGSRTYNEQFF.

V and J are TRBV12-3 or TRBV12-4 and TRBJ2-1; perhaps TRBD2 as D (6 bases). V lost 5 bases and J 9 bases, leaving 17 bases between the germline ends. The CDR3 has 14 residues. The CDR3 is CASSTAGGTGEQFF. Written as DNA, the CDR3 is TGTGCCAGCAGTACGGCCGGGGGTACAGGTGAGCAGTTCTTC.

The rearrangement joins TRBV6-1 to TRBJ2-1; 10 bases line up with TRBD2. Germline V gives CDR1 MNHNS, CDR2 SASEGT. V was pared by 3 bases and J by 5 bases, with 4 bases of the junction left unmatched. The CDR3 totals 15 residues. In DNA, the CDR3 is TGTGCCAGCAGTGACAGCGGGGGGGACCACAATGAGCAGTTCTTC. It translates to CASSDSGGDHNEQFF.

This chain links TRBV6-1 with TRBJ2-7, with 10 positions matching TRBD1. The CDR3 is 14 amino acids. The trim removed 8 bases at V and 3 bases at J, leaving 7 bases unmatched. Germline values: CDR1 MNHNS, CDR2 SASEGT. The CDR3 region is CASQLGQGIYEQYF. The CDR3, as DNA: TGTGCCAGCCAACTGGGACAGGGGATCTACGAGCAGTACTTC.

The sample holds many counts of this clonotype. The chain links TRBV29-1 to TRBJ1-2; maybe TRBD1 (5 bases). V lost 6 bases, J lost 2 bases, and 10 bases lay in between. Looked up from germline, CDR1 is SQVTM and CDR2 is ANQGSEA. The CDR3 covers 12 residues. The CDR3: CSVPGRNYGYTF. In DNA, the CDR3 is TGCAGCGTCCCAGGGAGGAACTATGGCTACACCTTC.